This note documents a single T cell receptor beta chain sequence. It lacks a known antigen. No base-level quality is on record; no much larger clone is a single base apart. This entry comes from a study of blood T cell repertoires in COVID-19 (dated by TCRdb to about 2020). For context, the study as a whole: The collaborator samples originated in the United States, Italy and Spain and spanned the acute and convalescent phases of COVID-19. Deeply sampled blood TCRbeta repertoires from subjects exposed to, actively infected with, or recovered from COVID-19 were included in the dataset. Sample metadata almost always included a de-identified subject ID, COVID-19 status, age in years and sex. The repertoires were released in a freely available public database meant as a resource for research on the immune response to SARS-CoV-2. Where available, HLA class I and class II types were taken from metadata supplied by the sample provider and were not determined by assay-based typing. Samples came from the ongoing ImmuneRACE study (first 160 participants) plus 1,254 subjects from 6 global collaborators. The material from the prospective study consisted of cDNA or gDNA derived from T cells, B-cell-depleted T cells, or PBMCs. Beyond this particular receptor, the publication reports: The amount of clinical and demographic metadata varied by source and participant and was provided uncurated.

The collaborating institutions used their own protocols to collect whole blood in K2EDTA tubes. For TCRbeta analysis, collaborator samples were shipped as frozen whole blood, as isolated PBMCs, or as DNA extracted from either sample type. Trimming accounts for 5 bases at V and 7 bases at J, while the number of junction bases matched to no gene is 12. The CDR1 and CDR2 encoded by the germline V gene are SGHAT and FQNNGV. From its cysteine to its phenylalanine, the CDR3 spans 16 amino acids. Solely the CDR3 DNA is kept, with 48 bases framed from the first base. TCRbeta CDR3 regions were amplified from genomic DNA using the immunoSEQ Assay, a bias-controlled multiplex PCR. Turning to the authors' computational methods: Nucleated cell counts per sample were estimated from amplification of reference gene primers within the assay. To quantify the absolute abundance of each unique TCRbeta CDR3 rearrangement, sequence reads were collapsed and filtered. Productive Simpson clonality was computed per sample as the square root of Simpson's diversity index over productive rearrangements. This immuneACCESS table, as held by TCRdb, lists in-frame sequences with V and J called but not all clones. Of the missing ones, under half trace to an unresolved V gene in checked studies; the others have no known cause. D and trimming were read from the DNA, whereas the V and J calls and clone size are those reported in that table. This sample is represented by 97,000 or so clones; 82% of them were singletons. 11% of the sample is in the top ten clones.

The TCR was taken from a man in his 70s with active or convalescent COVID-19. Sequenced: peripheral blood. The chain uses TRBV11-2 and TRBJ2-1; 9 central bases correspond to TRBD1. CDR3 protein: CASSRRGDRVANEQFF. The sequenced DNA is TGTGCCAGCAGCCGTAGGGGGGACAGGGTGGCGAATGAGCAGTTCTTC.